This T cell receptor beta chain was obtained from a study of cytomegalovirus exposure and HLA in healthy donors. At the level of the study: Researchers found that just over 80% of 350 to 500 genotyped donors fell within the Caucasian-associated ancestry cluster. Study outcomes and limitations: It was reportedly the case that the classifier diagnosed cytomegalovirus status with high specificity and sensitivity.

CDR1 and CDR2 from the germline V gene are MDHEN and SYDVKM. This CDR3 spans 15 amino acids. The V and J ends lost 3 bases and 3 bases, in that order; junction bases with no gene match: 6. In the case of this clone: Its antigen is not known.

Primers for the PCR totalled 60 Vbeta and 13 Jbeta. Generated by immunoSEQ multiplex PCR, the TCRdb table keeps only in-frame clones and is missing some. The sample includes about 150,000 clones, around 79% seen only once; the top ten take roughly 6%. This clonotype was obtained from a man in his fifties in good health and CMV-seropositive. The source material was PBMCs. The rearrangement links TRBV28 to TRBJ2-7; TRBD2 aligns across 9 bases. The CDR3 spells CASSFISGRGYEQYF. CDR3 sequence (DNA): TGTGCCAGCAGTTTTATTAGCGGGAGAGGCTACGAGCAGTACTTC.